Below, 31 T cell receptor beta chains from the same sample are listed, as sequenced in a study of vaccination and CD4 T cells after COVID-19 (dated by TCRdb to the early 2020s). Libraries were made using PCR. The instrument given in TCRdb is Illumina iSeq 100. At the Johns Hopkins FTIC core, DNA from the cultured CD4+ T cells underwent TCR sequencing with the Oncomine TCR Beta short-read assay. TCRdb reprocessed the public reads (quality trimming at Q25 with fastp, clone calling with MiXCR) and kept in-frame beta chains. Records with the same CDR3 protein are collapsed into one entry carrying the most frequent genes and DNA. In all, the sample holds about 15,000 distinct CDR3 sequences, and approximately 52% of those were seen once. The top ten clones comprise 11% to 15% of the sample. No antigen has been assigned to these receptors. The treatment or condition tag for this specimen amounts to: approximately 10-day PBMC culture with coronavirus spike peptide pools or control peptides (ViraFEST assay).

The sequenced sample consisted of CD4+ T cells from blood, cultured in vitro. These receptors came from a human donor who had recovered from COVID-19.

The J gene is TRBJ1-2, the V gene TRBV4-3; tentative D call: TRBD1 (6 bases). CDR1 and CDR2 (germline): LGHNA, YSLEER. This CDR3 is 15 amino acids long. The V gene lost 0 bases and the J gene lost 4 bases, with 12 bases spanning the gap. In DNA form, the CDR3 reads TGCGCCAGCAGCCAAGATCCGAGGGGGAGCTATGGCTACACCTTC. Protein product: CASSQDPRGSYGYTF.

This clonotype has a handful of counts. The chain links TRBV30 to TRBJ1-2, with D unresolved. CDR1 and CDR2 from the germline V gene are GTSNPN and SVGIG (reference sequence). The CDR3 loop spans 16 amino acids. With 2 bases removed from V and 4 bases from J, the gap between germline ends came to 20 bases. Here the CDR3 DNA reads TGTGCCTGGAGTAGGAACAGACCGAAGATGGGCTATGGCTACACCTTC. Its protein product is CAWSRNRPKMGYGYTF. The full variable domain, completed using reference TRBV30 and TRBJ1-2, is SQTIHQWPATLVQPVGSPLSLECTVEGTSNPNLYWYRQAAGRGLQLLFYSVGIGQISSEVPQNLSASRPQDRQFILSSKKLLLSDSGFYLCAWSRNRPKMGYGYTFGSGTRLTVV.

This chain uses TRBV19 with TRBJ1-2; no firm D call. Trimming pared 9 bases from V and 4 bases from J, leaving 15 bases between. This CDR3 has 13 amino acids. Germline assignment: CDR1 LNHDA and CDR2 SQIVND (reference sequence). CDR3 in amino acids: CASSLPGSYGYTF. CDR3 sequence (DNA): TGTGCCAGCTCTCTACCGGGGTCCTATGGCTACACCTTC.

J is TRBJ2-2 and V is TRBV28; TRBD1 aligns across 7 bases. The CDR3 sequence is 15 residues long. Looked up from germline, CDR1 is MDHEN and CDR2 is SYDVKM. For the CDR3, the DNA is TGTGCAATACTTCGGGGACAGAAGAACACCGGGGAGCTGTTTTTT. Its protein product is CAILRGQKNTGELFF.

This clonotype appeared a few times. This chain links TRBV6-1 with TRBJ1-5; maybe TRBD1 (6 bases). This CDR3 is built from 13 residues. The V gene lost 4 bases and the J gene lost 3 bases, with 7 bases spanning the gap. From germline, CDR1 is MNHNS and CDR2 SASEGT. The CDR3 DNA sequence: TGTGCCAGCAGTGGGACAGACAATCAGCCCCAGCATTTT. Translation: CASSGTDNQPQHF.

The V gene is TRBV7-9, the J gene TRBJ2-2; D remains ambiguous. Trimming stripped 2 bases from V and 2 bases from J, with 6 bases between. This CDR3 spans 14 amino acids. Germline-derived CDR1 and CDR2 are SEHNR and FQNEAQ (reference sequence). Here the CDR3 reads CASSLSFNTGELFF. DNA for the CDR3: TGTGCCAGCAGCTTAAGTTTTAACACCGGGGAGCTGTTTTTT. Using reference TRBV7-9 and TRBJ2-2 for the parts outside the CDR3, the full variable domain is DTGVSQNPRHKITKRGQNVTFRCDPISEHNRLYWYRQTLGQGPEFLTYFQNEAQLEKSRLLSDRFSAERPKGSFSTLEIQRTEQGDSAMYLCASSLSFNTGELFFGEGSRLTVL.

The chain links TRBV7-2 to TRBJ2-3; TRBD2 agrees at 8 bases. Germline CDR1 SGHTA, CDR2 FQGNSA. The CDR3 runs to 16 residues. Losses at the gene ends were 1 base for V and 7 bases for J; bases not matched to a gene: 10. The CDR3 loop is CASSLGAAGGGNTQYF. The CDR3 DNA reads TGTGCCAGCAGCTTAGGAGCCGCCGGGGGGGGAAATACGCAGTATTTT.

The CDR3 sequence: CASSHPGVSEQYF. The CDR3, as DNA: TGTGCCAGCAGCCACCCAGGGGTAAGCGAGCAGTACTTC. The rearrangement joins TRBV7-2 to TRBJ2-7; possibly TRBD1 for D (6 bases). This CDR3 region has 13 residues. The ends were cut back, 5 bases at V and 6 bases at J, with 14 bases in the middle. CDR1 and CDR2 (germline): SGHTA, FQGNSA.

The J gene is TRBJ1-5, the V gene TRBV27; no clear D. This CDR3 region has 12 residues. CDR1 and CDR2 (germline): MNHEY, SMNVEV (reference sequence). V was clipped by 6 bases and J by 5 bases, with 8 bases between them. The CDR3 region has the DNA TGTGCCAGCAGCGACACGGATCAGCCCCAGCATTTT. It yields the protein CASSDTDQPQHF.

The chain links TRBV27 to TRBJ1-2, with D unclear. From germline, CDR1 is MNHEY and CDR2 SMNVEV (reference sequence). CDR3 length: 12 amino acids. V lost 8 bases and J 0 bases, leaving 7 bases between the germline ends. DNA for the CDR3: TGTGCCAGCGGGGTAACTAACTATGGCTACACCTTC. Its translation: CASGVTNYGYTF.

The chain couples TRBV24-1 to TRBJ2-2, with 10 bases fitting TRBD2. With V trimmed by 8 bases and J by 3 bases, 2 bases remained unmatched. Germline assignment: CDR1 KGHDR and CDR2 SFDVKD. The CDR3 covers 14 residues. CDR3 residues: CATTSGSDTGELFF. Written as DNA, the CDR3 is TGTGCCACCACTAGCGGGAGTGACACCGGGGAGCTGTTTTTT.

The V call is TRBV7-2, the J call TRBJ1-1; maybe TRBD1 (5 bases). This CDR3 has 15 amino acids. With 6 bases removed from V and 4 bases from J, the gap between germline ends came to 18 bases. CDR1 and CDR2 (germline): SGHTA, FQGNSA. In nucleotides, the CDR3 is TGTGCCAGCAGTTCCAGGGTAGGGAGGAGCACTGAAGCTTTCTTT. It is translated as CASSSRVGRSTEAFF.

The J gene is TRBJ1-1, the V gene TRBV20-1; TRBD1 matches at 10 bases. V lost 4 bases and J lost 2; bases outside the gene matches: 7. The CDR3 length is 15 residues. The V gene's germline CDR1 is DFQATT and CDR2 SNEGSKA (reference sequence). CDR3 sequence reads: CSATSTGGFNTEAFF. The CDR3 nucleotides are TGCAGTGCTACATCGACAGGGGGCTTTAACACTGAAGCTTTCTTT.

V usage is TRBV24-1 and J usage is TRBJ2-1, with 11 positions matching TRBD1. The V and J ends lost 4 bases and 0 bases, in that order; junction bases with no gene match: 4. From germline, CDR1 is KGHDR and CDR2 SFDVKD. The length of the CDR3 is 17 residues. The CDR3 DNA follows: TGTGCCACCAGTGACCGGGACAGGGGGACCTCCTACAATGAGCAGTTCTTC. This translates into CATSDRDRGTSYNEQFF.

Regarding this clonotype: The junction departs from germline at one end; a sequencing error may be responsible. V gene TRBV7-9 combines with J gene TRBJ2-3, with D unresolved. Germline loops: CDR1 SEHNR, CDR2 FQNEAQ (reference sequence). This CDR3 region has 14 residues. The CDR3 sequence: CASSFSAPTDTQYF. In DNA form, the CDR3 reads TGTGCCAGTAGCTTTTCGGCCCCCACAGATACGCAGTATTTT.

This clonotype was detected a few times. The chain couples TRBV10-3 to TRBJ1-1; D is unresolved. This CDR3 is 14 amino acids long. Trimming pared 4 bases from V and 2 bases from J, leaving 11 bases between. Germline assignment: CDR1 ENHRY and CDR2 SYGVKD. The DNA for the CDR3 is TGTGCCATCAGTGGTACGAGGGATAACACTGAAGCTTTCTTT. It yields the protein CAISGTRDNTEAFF.

This clonotype was seen a handful of times. The chain has TRBV20-1 and TRBJ2-7; 9 bases align to TRBD1. CDR1 is DFQATT, CDR2 SNEGSKA, per germline (reference sequence). Germline trimming cut 5 bases from V and 4 bases from J; bases unmatched to any gene: 3. CDR3 size: 12 residues. This chain's CDR3 is CSASGQGYEQYF. The CDR3 region has the DNA TGCAGTGCTTCCGGACAGGGGTACGAGCAGTACTTC.

This clonotype occurred a few times. The rearrangement joins TRBV7-2 to TRBJ2-5; 7 nucleotides line up with TRBD2. The CDR3 loop spans 15 amino acids. J gave up 5 bases and V 4 bases, and 10 bases lay outside the gene matches. The V gene's germline CDR1 is SGHTA and CDR2 FQGNSA. The CDR3 reads CASSSVGGGGETQYF. The CDR3 DNA is TGTGCCAGCAGCTCCGTGGGCGGGGGAGGCGAGACCCAGTACTTC.

This clonotype was observed a handful of times. The chain employs TRBV20-1 and TRBJ1-2; perhaps TRBD1 as D (5 bases). V was cut by 0 bases and J by 2 bases, with 13 bases left in between. CDR3 length: 15 amino acids. Germline lookup yields CDR1 DFQATT and CDR2 SNEGSKA (reference sequence). Here the CDR3 reads CSARDVSGANYGYTF. As DNA, the CDR3 is TGCAGTGCTAGAGATGTTTCTGGGGCGAACTATGGCTACACCTTC.

This clonotype was seen a handful of times. The chain uses TRBV20-1 and TRBJ1-2, with 8 bases aligning to TRBD1. From germline, CDR1 is DFQATT and CDR2 SNEGSKA (reference sequence). The CDR3 is 13 amino acids. J lost 2 bases, V lost 5 bases, and 4 bases had no gene match. The CDR3 loop reads CSARGQGNYGYTF. CDR3 nucleotide sequence: TGCAGTGCTCGAGGACAGGGCAACTATGGCTACACCTTC.

This clonotype came up a few times. This chain connects TRBV2 to TRBJ2-5; 7 bases match TRBD1. Germline V CDR1 and CDR2: SNHLY, FYNNEI. This CDR3 spans 15 amino acids. The trim removed 6 bases at V and 4 bases at J, leaving 11 bases unmatched. In DNA form, the CDR3 reads TGTGCCAGCAGCCGGACAGGAGCTAGTAGAGAGACCCAGTACTTC. Protein sequence: CASSRTGASRETQYF.

This clonotype was seen a handful of times. The chain carries TRBV27 and TRBJ2-2; no clear D gene. This CDR3 is 14 amino acids long. Looked up from germline, CDR1 is MNHEY and CDR2 is SMNVEV (reference sequence). The V end was cut by 5 bases, the J end by 7 bases, with 14 bases between. The CDR3 nucleotides read TGTGCCAGCAGTGGCTCCAGAGGTTTCGGGGAGCTGTTTTTT. Its translation: CASSGSRGFGELFF.

There are a few counts of this clonotype. This chain uses TRBV6-1 with TRBJ1-2; D may be TRBD1 (5 bases). V was trimmed by 6 bases and J by 8 bases, leaving 16 bases between them. This CDR3 is 13 amino acids long. Per germline, CDR1 MNHNS and CDR2 SASEGT. Here the CDR3 reads CASSSEGRLGYTF. The CDR3 DNA sequence: TGTGCCAGCAGCTCTGAGGGGAGGCTGGGCTACACCTTC.

This clonotype was seen only a few times. This chain links TRBV6-1 with TRBJ1-5; 7 bases map to TRBD1. Germline V gives CDR1 MNHNS, CDR2 SASEGT. After removal of 0 bases from V and 6 bases from J, the junction contained 2 bases not matched to a gene. This CDR3 contains 14 residues. CDR3 protein: CASSEANRGQPQHF. In nucleotides, the CDR3 is TGTGCCAGCAGTGAAGCTAACAGGGGTCAGCCCCAGCATTTT.

This clonotype occurred a few times. This sequence joins TRBV20-1 and TRBJ1-1; TRBD1 aligns across 7 bases. V trimming: 5 bases; J trimming: 4 bases; junction bases outside the gene matches: 1. CDR3 length equals 11 residues. The germline CDR1 and CDR2 sequences are DFQATT and SNEGSKA (reference sequence). CDR3 sequence reads: CSARQGTEAFF. DNA of the CDR3: TGCAGTGCTCGACAGGGCACTGAAGCTTTCTTT.

This clonotype was seen just once. J is TRBJ2-5 and V is TRBV7-2; tentatively, D is TRBD1 or TRBD2 (5 bases each). The CDR3 extends over 16 amino acids. V shed 4 bases and J shed 2 bases, with 17 bases lying between them. Germline-derived CDR1 and CDR2 are SGHTA and FQGNSA. The CDR3 nucleotides are TGTGCCAGCAGCTCTGGGGCGCGGGTTAAACAAGAGACCCAGTACTTC. Encoded protein: CASSSGARVKQETQYF.

The V call is TRBV7-8, the J call TRBJ2-7; possible D gene TRBD1, 5 bases. The CDR3 spans 13 residues. Trimming removed 1 base at V and 1 base at J, with 5 bases between. Germline loops: CDR1 SGHVS, CDR2 FQNEAQ. The CDR3 DNA sequence: TGTGCCAGCAGCTTAGACAGGTCCTACGAGCAGTACTTC. It yields the protein CASSLDRSYEQYF. Full variable domain (missing parts from reference TRBV7-8 and TRBJ2-7): GAGVSQSPRYKVAKRGQDVALRCDPISGHVSLFWYQQALGQGPEFLTYFQNEAQLDKSGLPSDRFFAERPEGSVSTLKIQRTQQEDSAVYLCASSLDRSYEQYFGPGTRLTVT.

The rearrangement joins TRBV5-1 to TRBJ2-3, with D perhaps matching TRBD1 or TRBD2 (5 bases each). The CDR3 extends over 15 amino acids. V was shortened by 3 bases and J by 0 bases, with 11 bases between the two germline ends. Germline V gene lookup returns CDR1 SGHRS and CDR2 YFSETQ. The CDR3 here is CASSSSGRSTDTQYF. The CDR3 DNA is TGCGCCAGCAGCTCCTCGGGACGCAGCACAGATACGCAGTATTTT.

The chain recombines TRBV20-1 with TRBJ1-1; possibly TRBD1 for D (5 bases). CDR3 size: 12 residues. Per the germline V gene, CDR1 is DFQATT and CDR2 is SNEGSKA (reference sequence). V shed 6 bases and J shed 3 bases, with 11 bases lying between them. The CDR3 nucleotides read TGCAGTGCCCCCGGGGCATACACTGAAGCTTTCTTT. Translation: CSAPGAYTEAFF.

The chain uses TRBV24-1 and TRBJ2-7; TRBD1 or TRBD2 may be the D gene (5 bases each). Germline values: CDR1 KGHDR, CDR2 SFDVKD. This CDR3 comprises 16 residues. Trimming took 5 bases from V and 1 from J, leaving 17 bases between them. The CDR3 DNA follows: TGTGCCACCAGTGTCGAGGAGGACACTCCGTCCTACGAGCAGTACTTC. This encodes CATSVEEDTPSYEQYF.

The chain links TRBV7-2 to TRBJ2-3; D might be TRBD1 (6 bases). CDR3 size: 14 residues. Deletions cut 6 bases from V and 2 bases from J, with 12 bases between. The V gene's germline CDR1 is SGHTA and CDR2 FQGNSA. The CDR3 reads CASSSQGYTDTQYF. The CDR3 DNA follows: TGTGCCAGCAGTTCACAGGGATACACAGATACGCAGTATTTT.